The sequence of this TCR beta chain was determined in a study of blood T cell repertoires in COVID-19. Study overall: Sites in the United States, Italy and Spain provided acute and convalescent COVID-19 samples.

The CDR3 has 14 residues. V gave up 4 bases and J gave up 5 bases, with 11 bases separating them. Germline CDR1 and CDR2: MNHNY and SVGAGI (reference sequence). Per the original data handling: Cell counts per sample came from amplifying reference gene primers. TCRdb's copy holds only in-frame clones and misses some; the assay was immunoSEQ multiplex PCR. For V, J and clone size, that table is used; D and trimming come from the DNA. The table shows 90,000 to 120,000 clones, with about two thirds occurring only once. The V and J genes are TRBV6-6 and TRBJ2-2, with D possibly being TRBD1 (7 bases). The sequenced material came from peripheral blood. The origin of this receptor is a woman between 40 and 55 years old with acute or convalescent COVID-19. In DNA form, the CDR3 reads TGTGCCAGCAGTTTCCAGGGGGGTACCGGGGAGCTGTTTTTT. Its protein is CASSFQGGTGELFF.